This TCR beta chain was retrieved from a study of blood T cell repertoires in COVID-19. As handled by the study authors: Reference gene primer amplification gave nucleated cell count estimates. The assay was immunoSEQ multiplex PCR, and TCRdb's table has in-frame clones only and misses some. That table is the source of V, J and clone size, and D and trimming were worked out from the DNA. The data hold some 140,000 clones, with about four fifths observed a single time. The CDR3 totals 17 residues. Germline V gene sequence: CDR1 SGHRS, CDR2 YFSETQ. V lost 4 bases to trimming and J lost 4 bases, with 21 bases between them. A few counts support this clone.

The sequence derives from a man of 80 years or more with acute or convalescent COVID-19. Material for sequencing was peripheral blood. The V gene is TRBV5-1, the J gene TRBJ2-1, with D possibly matching TRBD2 (5 bases). Here the CDR3 reads CASSPQGAVGIYNEQFF. DNA for the CDR3: TGCGCCAGCAGCCCCCAAGGAGCCGTCGGGATATACAATGAGCAGTTCTTC.